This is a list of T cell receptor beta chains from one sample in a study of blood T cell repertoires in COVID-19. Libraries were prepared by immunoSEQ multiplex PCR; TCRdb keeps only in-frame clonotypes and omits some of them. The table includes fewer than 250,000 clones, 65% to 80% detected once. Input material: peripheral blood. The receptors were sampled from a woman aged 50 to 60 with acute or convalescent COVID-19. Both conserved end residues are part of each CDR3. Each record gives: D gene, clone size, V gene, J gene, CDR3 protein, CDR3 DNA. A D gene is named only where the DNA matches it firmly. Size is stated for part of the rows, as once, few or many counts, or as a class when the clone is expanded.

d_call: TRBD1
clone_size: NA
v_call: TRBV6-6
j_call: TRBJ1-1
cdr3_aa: CASSYSQQGAGEAFF
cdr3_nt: TGTGCCAGCAGTTACTCCCAGCAGGGGGCAGGTGAAGCTTTCTTT

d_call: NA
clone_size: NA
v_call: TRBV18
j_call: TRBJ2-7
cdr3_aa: CASSPPVSSYEQYF
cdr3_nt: TGTGCCAGCTCACCACCAGTGAGCTCCTACGAGCAGTACTTC

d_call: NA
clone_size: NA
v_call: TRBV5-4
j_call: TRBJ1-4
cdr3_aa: CASSLDQTNEKLFF
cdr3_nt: TGTGCCAGCAGCTTGGATCAGACTAATGAAAAACTGTTTTTT

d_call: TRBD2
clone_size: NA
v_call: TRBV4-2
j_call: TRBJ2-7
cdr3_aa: CASSVTLTSGGSYEQYF
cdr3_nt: TGTGCCAGCAGCGTGACCCTAACTAGCGGGGGCTCCTACGAGCAGTACTTC

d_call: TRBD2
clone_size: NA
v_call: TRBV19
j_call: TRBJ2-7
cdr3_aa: CASSIAISGGHYSYEQYF
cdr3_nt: TGTGCCAGTAGTATAGCCATTAGCGGGGGGCACTACTCCTACGAGCAGTACTTC

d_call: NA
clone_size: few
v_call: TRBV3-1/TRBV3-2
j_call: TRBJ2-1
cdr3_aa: CASSRIRSSYNEQFF
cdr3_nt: TGTGCCAGCAGCCGGATTAGGAGCTCCTACAATGAGCAGTTCTTC

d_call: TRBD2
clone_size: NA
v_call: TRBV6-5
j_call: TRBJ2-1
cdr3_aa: CASSYDGTSAGNEQFF
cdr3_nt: TGTGCCAGCAGTTACGACGGGACTAGCGCAGGGAATGAGCAGTTCTTC

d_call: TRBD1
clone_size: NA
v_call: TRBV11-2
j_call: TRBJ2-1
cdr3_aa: CASSLLPQGYGEQFF
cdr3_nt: TGTGCCAGCAGCTTACTTCCACAGGGGTATGGTGAGCAGTTCTTC

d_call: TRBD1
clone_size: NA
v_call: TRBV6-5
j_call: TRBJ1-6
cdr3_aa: CASSYSWDSNSPLHF
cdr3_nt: TGTGCCAGCAGTTACTCGTGGGACAGTAATTCACCCCTCCACTTT

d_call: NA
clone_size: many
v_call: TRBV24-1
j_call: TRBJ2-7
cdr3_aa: CATSTSGTSSYEQYF
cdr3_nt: TGTGCCACCAGTACCTCCGGGACAAGCTCCTACGAGCAGTACTTC

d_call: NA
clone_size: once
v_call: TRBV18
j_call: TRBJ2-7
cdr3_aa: CASSPQPGGEQYF
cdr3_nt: TGTGCCAGCTCACCCCAACCGGGTGGCGAGCAGTACTTC

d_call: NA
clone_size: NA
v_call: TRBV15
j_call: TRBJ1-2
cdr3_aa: CATSRDQRYGYTF
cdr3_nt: TGTGCCACCAGCAGAGATCAACGGTATGGCTACACCTTC

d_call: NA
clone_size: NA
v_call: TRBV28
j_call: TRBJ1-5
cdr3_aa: CASSRSGGGQPQHF
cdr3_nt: TGTGCCAGCAGCCGGTCGGGGGGTGGTCAGCCCCAGCATTTT

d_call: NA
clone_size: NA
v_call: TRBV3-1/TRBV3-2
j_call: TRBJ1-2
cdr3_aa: CASSLEQGRGYTF
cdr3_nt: TGTGCCAGCAGCCTTGAACAGGGAAGGGGCTACACCTTC

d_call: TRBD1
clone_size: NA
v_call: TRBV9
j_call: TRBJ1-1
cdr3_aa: CASSPRDRASTEAFF
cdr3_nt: TGTGCCAGCAGCCCCCGGGACAGGGCGAGCACTGAAGCTTTCTTT

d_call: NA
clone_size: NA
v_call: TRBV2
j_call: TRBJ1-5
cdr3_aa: CASRTGLNQPQHF
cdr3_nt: TGTGCCAGCAGGACGGGTTTAAATCAGCCCCAGCATTTT

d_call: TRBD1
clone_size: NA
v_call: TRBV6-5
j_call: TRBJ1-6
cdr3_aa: CASRPPTGGSPLHF
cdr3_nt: TGTGCCAGCAGGCCACCGACAGGGGGGTCACCCCTCCACTTT

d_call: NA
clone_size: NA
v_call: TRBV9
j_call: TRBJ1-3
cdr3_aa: CASSVGDGKGSPGNTIYF
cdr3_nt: TGTGCCAGCAGCGTAGGTGATGGTAAAGGGAGTCCGGGAAACACCATATATTTT

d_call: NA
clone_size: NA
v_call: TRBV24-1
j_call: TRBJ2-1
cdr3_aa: CATSDPRRGSSYNEQFF
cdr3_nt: TGTGCCACCAGTGACCCACGTCGGGGGAGCTCCTACAATGAGCAGTTCTTC

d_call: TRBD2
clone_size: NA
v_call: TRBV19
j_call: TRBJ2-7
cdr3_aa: CASTLTSGSYEQYF
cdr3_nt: TGTGCCAGTACTCTGACTAGCGGGAGTTACGAGCAGTACTTC

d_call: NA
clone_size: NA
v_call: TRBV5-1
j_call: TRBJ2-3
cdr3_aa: CASREEGDTQYF
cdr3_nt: TGCGCCAGCAGAGAGGAGGGAGATACGCAGTATTTT

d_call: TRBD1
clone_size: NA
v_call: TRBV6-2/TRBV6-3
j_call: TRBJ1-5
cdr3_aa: CASSYDRAYQPQHF
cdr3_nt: TGTGCCAGCAGTTACGACAGGGCCTATCAGCCCCAGCATTTT

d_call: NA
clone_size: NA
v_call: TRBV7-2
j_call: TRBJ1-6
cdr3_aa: CASSLTGTYSPLHF
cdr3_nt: TGTGCCAGCAGCTTGACCGGGACATACTCACCCCTCCACTTT

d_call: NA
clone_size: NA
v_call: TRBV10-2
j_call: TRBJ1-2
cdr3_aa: CASSEGRGYGYTF
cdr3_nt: TGCGCCAGCAGTGAGGGCCGCGGATATGGCTACACCTTC

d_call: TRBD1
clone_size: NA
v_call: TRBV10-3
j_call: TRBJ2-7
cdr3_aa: CAISVTGGAGYEQYF
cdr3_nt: TGTGCCATCAGTGTTACAGGGGGCGCGGGCTACGAGCAGTACTTC

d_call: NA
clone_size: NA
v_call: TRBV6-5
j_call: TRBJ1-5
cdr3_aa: CASSQGGAQPQHF
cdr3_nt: TGTGCCAGCAGCCAGGGAGGAGCTCAGCCCCAGCATTTT

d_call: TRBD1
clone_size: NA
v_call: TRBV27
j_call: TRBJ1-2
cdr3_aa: CASSSGTGQNYTF
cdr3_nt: TGTGCCAGCAGTTCCGGGACAGGGCAGAACTACACCTTC

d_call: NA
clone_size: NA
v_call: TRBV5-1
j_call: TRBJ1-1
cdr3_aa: CASSSTGRETEAFF
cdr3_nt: TGCGCCAGCAGCTCAACAGGGAGGGAAACTGAAGCTTTCTTT

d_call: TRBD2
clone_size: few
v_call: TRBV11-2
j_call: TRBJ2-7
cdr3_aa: CASSPTGTSGQYF
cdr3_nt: TGTGCCAGCAGTCCTACCGGGACTAGCGGGCAGTACTTC

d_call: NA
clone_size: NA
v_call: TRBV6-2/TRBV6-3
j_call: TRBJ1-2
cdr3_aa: CASSSFPGQGSGYTF
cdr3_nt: TGTGCCAGCAGTTCATTCCCGGGACAAGGCAGTGGCTACACCTTC

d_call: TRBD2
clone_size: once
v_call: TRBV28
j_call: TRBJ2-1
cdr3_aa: CASSSARLAGTGDEQFF
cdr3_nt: TGTGCCAGCAGTTCAGCAAGGCTAGCGGGGACTGGGGATGAGCAGTTCTTC

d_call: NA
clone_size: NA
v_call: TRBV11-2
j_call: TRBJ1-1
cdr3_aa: CASSPDSVNTEAFF
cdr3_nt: TGTGCCAGCAGCCCAGACTCAGTGAACACTGAAGCTTTCTTT

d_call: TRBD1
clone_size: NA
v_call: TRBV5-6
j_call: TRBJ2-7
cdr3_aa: CASSLGTGGVGYEQYF
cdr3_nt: TGTGCCAGCAGCTTGGGGACAGGGGGTGTGGGCTACGAGCAGTACTTC

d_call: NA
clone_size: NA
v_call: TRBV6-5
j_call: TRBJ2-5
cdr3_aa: CASSSAGMGQETQYF
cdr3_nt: TGTGCCAGCAGTTCAGCAGGGATGGGGCAAGAGACCCAGTACTTC

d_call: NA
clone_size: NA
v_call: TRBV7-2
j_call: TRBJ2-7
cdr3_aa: CASQGQTYEQYF
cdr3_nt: TGTGCCAGTCAGGGACAAACCTACGAGCAGTACTTC

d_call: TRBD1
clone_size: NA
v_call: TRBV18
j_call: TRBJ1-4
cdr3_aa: CASSPRGGGRNEKLFF
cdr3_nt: TGTGCCAGCTCACCAAGAGGGGGCGGACGGAATGAAAAACTGTTTTTT

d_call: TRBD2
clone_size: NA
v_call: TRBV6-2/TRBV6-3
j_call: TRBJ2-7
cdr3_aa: CASSQLAGAYEQYF
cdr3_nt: TGTGCCAGCAGTCAACTAGCGGGGGCCTACGAGCAGTACTTC

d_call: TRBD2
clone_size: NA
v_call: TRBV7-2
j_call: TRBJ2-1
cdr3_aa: CASSSRTSDHFFQFF
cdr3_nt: TGTGCCAGCAGCTCCCGGACTAGCGACCACTTTTTCCAGTTCTTC

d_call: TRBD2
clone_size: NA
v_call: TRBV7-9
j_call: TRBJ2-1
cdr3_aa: CASSLAGTSGSGEQFF
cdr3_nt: TGTGCCAGCAGCTTAGCCGGGACTAGCGGGAGTGGTGAGCAGTTCTTC

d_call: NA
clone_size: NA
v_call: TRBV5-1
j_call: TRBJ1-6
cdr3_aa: CASSVQGTDNSPLHF
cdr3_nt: TGCGCCAGCAGCGTCCAGGGAACGGATAATTCACCCCTCCACTTT

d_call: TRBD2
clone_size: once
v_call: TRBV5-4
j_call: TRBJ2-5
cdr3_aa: CASTRGSGGAPRSETQYF
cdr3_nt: TGTGCCAGCACCCGGGGTAGCGGGGGGGCTCCGAGATCGGAGACCCAGTACTTC

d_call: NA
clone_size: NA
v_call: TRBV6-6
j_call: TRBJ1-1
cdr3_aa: CASSYSNRGTEAFF
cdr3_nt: TGTGCCAGCAGTTACTCGAACCGGGGGACTGAAGCTTTCTTT

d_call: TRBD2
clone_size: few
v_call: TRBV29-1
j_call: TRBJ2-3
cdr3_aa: CSGGLAADTQYF
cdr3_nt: TGCAGCGGGGGACTAGCAGCAGATACGCAGTATTTT

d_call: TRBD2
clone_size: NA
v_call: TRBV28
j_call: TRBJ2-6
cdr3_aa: CASSLGGSGANVLTF
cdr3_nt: TGTGCCAGCAGTTTGGGGGGGTCCGGGGCCAACGTCCTGACTTTC

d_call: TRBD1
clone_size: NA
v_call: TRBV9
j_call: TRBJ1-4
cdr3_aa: CASSPDRLNYEKLFF
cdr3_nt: TGTGCCAGCAGCCCGGACAGGTTAAATTATGAAAAACTGTTTTTT

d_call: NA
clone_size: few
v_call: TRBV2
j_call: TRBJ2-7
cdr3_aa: CASRSHGSSYEQYF
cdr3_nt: TGTGCCAGCCGCTCCCATGGGAGCTCCTACGAGCAGTACTTC

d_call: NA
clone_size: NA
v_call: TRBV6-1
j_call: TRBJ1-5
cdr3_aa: CASSEGHLDQPQHF
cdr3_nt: TGTGCCAGCAGTGAAGGACATCTGGATCAGCCCCAGCATTTT

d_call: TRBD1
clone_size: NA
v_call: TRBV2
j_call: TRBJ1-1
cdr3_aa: CASSSDREGKAFF
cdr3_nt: TGTGCCAGCAGTTCGGACAGGGAGGGGAAAGCTTTCTTT

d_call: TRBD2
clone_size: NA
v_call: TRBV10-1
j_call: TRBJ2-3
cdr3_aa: CASSGGGAADTQYF
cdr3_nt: TGCGCCAGCAGCGGCGGGGGGGCAGCAGATACGCAGTATTTT